This passage covers 21 T cell receptor beta chains from one sample sequenced in a study of response to subunit inactivated influenza vaccine. From the RT-PCR reads, TCRdb called clonotypes with MiXCR, one entry per CDR3 protein. The table has 450,000 to 600,000 distinct CDR3 sequences, roughly 7.6% seen once. Sequencing used PBMCs from blood, obtained less than 30 months after vaccination. The source of these receptors is a man aged 50-75 years who received an inactivated influenza vaccine.

This clonotype was counted many times. The chain joins TRBV7-2 to TRBJ2-3; tentatively, D is TRBD1 (5 bases). CDR1 and CDR2 from the germline V gene are SGHTA and FQGNSA. V was clipped by 1 base and J by 0 bases, with 14 bases between them. This CDR3 spans 17 amino acids. The chain's CDR3 is CASSLGGTVFSTDTQYF. The CDR3, as DNA: TGTGCCAGCAGCTTAGGGGGCACGGTCTTCAGCACAGATACGCAGTATTTT.

Many counts were recorded for this clonotype. The chain recombines TRBV7-2 with TRBJ2-7; 15 bases match TRBD2. The CDR3 is made up of 15 amino acids. Trimming at V came to 5 bases and at J to 6 bases, leaving 5 bases not matched to a gene. Germline V lookup: CDR1 SGHTA, CDR2 FQGNSA. The CDR3 here is CASSGLAGGFGEQYF. Written as DNA, the CDR3 is TGTGCCAGCAGCGGACTAGCGGGAGGGTTCGGCGAGCAGTACTTC.

This clonotype has more than one count but fewer than ten. The CDR3 bases are TGTGCCAGCACGGGGCCCCGGACAGGGAGCTTGAACACTGAAGCTTTCTTT. Protein product: CASTGPRTGSLNTEAFF. The V and J genes are TRBV12-3 or TRBV12-4 and TRBJ1-1, with TRBD1 matching over 8 bases. The V gene end was trimmed by 7 bases and the J gene end by 0 bases; junction bases not matched to a gene: 13. The CDR3 runs to 17 residues.

Many counts were recorded for this clonotype. The chain couples TRBV6-5 to TRBJ2-7; D gene unclear. The V end lost 6 bases, the J end lost 4 bases, and 7 bases lay between the germline ends. This CDR3 is built from 11 residues. Germline CDR1 reads MNHEY; CDR2 reads SVGAGI. The CDR3, as DNA: TGTGCCAGCAGGGGTGAATACGAGCAGTACTTC. This codes for CASRGEYEQYF.

The J gene is TRBJ2-5, the V gene TRBV20-1; TRBD1 matches 7 bases. V lost 3 bases, J lost 5 bases, and 9 bases stayed unmatched. The CDR3 extends over 14 amino acids. The germline gives CDR1 DFQATT, CDR2 SNEGSKA (reference sequence). CDR3 coding DNA: TGCAGTGCTAGCCAGACCCCCAGGGGGGAGACCCAGTACTTC. This gives the protein CSASQTPRGETQYF.

This clonotype was seen a few times. CDR3 sequence (DNA): TGTGCCAGCAGCATAGAACCGGAACAAGAGACCCAGTACTTC. This sequence encodes CASSIEPEQETQYF. The chain has TRBV21-1 and TRBJ2-5. TRBV21-1 constitutes a pseudogene. The CDR3 is 14 residues long.

This clonotype was detected only a few times. The rearrangement uses TRBV20-1 and TRBJ1-2; unclear D gene. CDR3 size: 13 residues. Trimming removed 1 base from V and 4 bases from J, with 10 bases in between. Per germline, CDR1 DFQATT and CDR2 SNEGSKA (reference sequence). CDR3 sequence: CSARVPGIYGYTF. The CDR3 nucleotides read TGCAGTGCTAGAGTCCCAGGAATCTATGGCTACACCTTC.

This clonotype showed up many times. The rearrangement uses TRBV6-6 and TRBJ1-2; D may be TRBD1 (6 bases). Trimming cost V 2 bases and J 4 bases, with 8 bases left between them. The germline V gene has CDR1 MNHNY and CDR2 SVGAGI (reference sequence). The CDR3 runs to 13 residues. CDR3 nucleotides: TGTGCCAGCAGTTACGGGGGCGGCTATGGCTACACCTTC. Protein: CASSYGGGYGYTF.

This clonotype has a handful of counts. The V call is TRBV29-1, the J call TRBJ2-1, with D tentatively TRBD2 (5 bases). The germline V gene encodes CDR1 SQVTM and CDR2 ANQGSEA. The CDR3 is 12 amino acids. V was shortened by 7 bases and J by 9 bases, with 16 bases between the two germline ends. CDR3 in DNA: TGCAGCGCAGACATATTCGCGGGTGAGCAGTTCTTC. It encodes CSADIFAGEQFF.

This chain uses TRBV7-9 with TRBJ2-2, with D unresolved. Germline lookup yields CDR1 SEHNR and CDR2 FQNEAQ (reference sequence). The CDR3 consists of 11 residues. With 7 bases removed from V and 5 bases from J, the gap between germline ends came to 5 bases. CDR3 in DNA: TGTGCCAGCACCACAACCGGGGAGCTGTTTTTT. It codes for CASTTTGELFF.

This clonotype was counted a few times. V is TRBV12-3 or TRBV12-4 and J is TRBJ2-3, with D perhaps matching TRBD1 or TRBD2 (6 bases each). Trimming took off 6 bases at V and 4 bases at J, with 14 bases between the two ends. This CDR3 is built from 14 residues. The CDR3 reads CASRPLGGPDTQYF. The CDR3 bases are TGTGCCAGCAGACCCTTAGGGGGGCCAGATACGCAGTATTTT.

This clonotype was detected many times. The chain recombines TRBV5-6 with TRBJ1-3; the D is unclear. This CDR3 contains 14 residues. The germline gives CDR1 SGHDT, CDR2 YYEEEE. V gave up 1 base and J gave up 3 bases, with 8 bases separating them. CDR3 in amino acids: CASSLPGDGNTIYF. The CDR3 coding sequence is TGTGCCAGCAGCTTGCCCGGGGATGGAAACACCATATATTTT.

This clonotype has a count of ten or more. V and J are TRBV5-1 and TRBJ2-4, with a possible D match to TRBD1 (6 bases). The V and J ends lost 1 base and 6 bases respectively, with 11 bases between them. Germline assignment: CDR1 SGHRS and CDR2 YFSETQ. The CDR3 is 14 amino acids. This chain's CDR3 is CASSLNREINIQYF. CDR3 sequence (DNA): TGCGCCAGCAGCTTGAACAGGGAGATAAACATTCAGTACTTC.

At least ten counts were recorded for this clonotype. The chain joins TRBV9 to TRBJ1-5, with TRBD1 as a possible D gene (5 bases). The CDR3 extends over 16 amino acids. Germline V lookup: CDR1 SGDLS, CDR2 YYNGEE. Deletions cut 0 bases from V and 0 bases from J, with 10 bases between. The DNA of the CDR3 is TGTGCCAGCAGCGTAGGTCTCAGGGATAGCAATCAGCCCCAGCATTTT. This codes for CASSVGLRDSNQPQHF.

At least ten counts were recorded for this clonotype. The junction departs from germline at one end; a sequencing error may be responsible. This chain uses TRBV5-6 with TRBJ2-3, with a tentative D call TRBD1 (5 bases). The germline V gene has CDR1 SGHDT and CDR2 YYEEEE. The CDR3 covers 14 residues. CDR3 coding DNA: TGTGCCAGCACCTTGGTCAGGGCCGGAGATACGCAGTATTTT. It codes for CASTLVRAGDTQYF.

This clonotype was detected many times. This rearrangement joins TRBV11-3 to TRBJ2-3; TRBD2 is a possible D gene (6 bases). Looked up from germline, CDR1 is SGHNT and CDR2 is YENEEA. The germline V and J ends were trimmed by 4 bases and 11 bases, with 13 bases remaining between them. The CDR3 loop spans 12 amino acids. The CDR3 nucleotides read TGTGCCAGCAGCTCCGGTAGCGGCCTGCAGTATTTT. This codes for CASSSGSGLQYF.

This clonotype was seen only a few times. The chain employs TRBV7-9 and TRBJ2-1, with D perhaps assigned TRBD1 or TRBD2 (6 bases each). Per the germline V gene, CDR1 is SEHNR and CDR2 is FQNEAQ (reference sequence). V dropped 5 bases and J dropped 7 bases, with 12 bases sitting between them. The CDR3 runs 13 residues. CDR3 sequence reads: CASSRGGTNEQFF. The DNA of the CDR3 is TGTGCCAGCAGCCGAGGGGGGACAAATGAGCAGTTCTTC.

The V call is TRBV20-1, the J call TRBJ1-4; tentatively, D is TRBD1 (6 bases). This CDR3 comprises 14 residues. Trimming removed 4 bases at V and 2 bases at J, with 11 bases between. Germline assignment: CDR1 DFQATT and CDR2 SNEGSKA (reference sequence). The CDR3 reads CSATQGSTNEKLFF. DNA of the CDR3: TGCAGTGCTACCCAGGGGTCTACTAATGAAAAACTGTTTTTT.

This clonotype was counted ten times or more. J is TRBJ1-4 and V is TRBV12-3 or TRBV12-4; weak D call: TRBD1 (5 bases). V was pared by 3 bases and J by 3 bases, with 8 bases between. The CDR3 consists of 14 residues. The CDR3 is CASSLTEANEKLFF. In nucleotides, the CDR3 is TGTGCCAGCAGTTTGACAGAAGCTAATGAAAAACTGTTTTTT.

This clonotype occurred a few times. This chain joins TRBV7-8 and TRBJ2-5; weak D call: TRBD1 (5 bases). The ends were cut back, 7 bases at V and 2 bases at J, with 14 bases in the middle. The CDR3 consists of 14 residues. The germline gives CDR1 SGHVS, CDR2 FQNEAQ. CDR3 sequence reads: CASIPQVGQETQYF. The CDR3 bases are TGTGCCAGCATCCCACAGGTGGGACAAGAGACCCAGTACTTC.

V gene TRBV9 combines with J gene TRBJ2-7; no firm D call. The ends were cut back, 0 bases at V and 7 bases at J, with 11 bases in the middle. The CDR3 totals 13 residues. Germline CDR1 reads SGDLS; CDR2 reads YYNGEE. CDR3 protein: CASSVVPIGEQYF. The CDR3 DNA follows: TGTGCCAGCAGCGTAGTCCCGATCGGAGAGCAGTACTTC.